This TCR beta chain was captured by sequencing in a study of blood T cell dynamics during melanoma immunotherapy. Whole-study results and caveats: PBMC repertoires of eventual disease-control patients split at W3 into clonality or diversity gains.

Profiling relied on immunoSEQ multiplex PCR, and the TCRdb table lists in-frame clones only, not all of them. The sample consists of several thousand clones, 75% to 90% of them appearing once. Regarding time point: week 3, after first cycle of checkpoint inhibitor. Prior systemic cancer therapy, immunosuppressant use and other active malignancies excluded patients. Regarding this clone: Its antigen is still unknown.

The CDR3 covers 14 residues. Trimming pared 3 bases from V and 0 bases from J, leaving 10 bases between. Germline CDR1 is SGHNT and CDR2 is YYREEE (reference sequence). This TCR came from a human donor with melanoma. The chain has TRBV5-4 and TRBJ2-7, with a tentative D call TRBD1 (5 bases). Material: blood, obtained from a patient treated with checkpoint blockade. The CDR3, as DNA: TGTGCCAGCAGCTCGGACATCACCTCCTACGAGCAGTACTTC. Residues: CASSSDITSYEQYF.